This T cell receptor (beta chain) was captured by sequencing in a study of Tregs in tolerant kidney transplant recipients. Trimming removed 4 bases from V and 0 bases from J; junction bases left unmatched: 2. The CDR3 length is 15 residues. Germline assignment: CDR1 KGHSH and CDR2 LQKENI. Whole-study results and caveats: Expanding Tregs on activated donor B cells appeared to best identify donor-specific TCRbeta clones.

This clone was seen a single time. The antigen is not known. Different DNA sequences within this sample yield the same CDR3. Clones were read by immunoSEQ multiplex PCR, and TCRdb kept only the in-frame ones, dropping some. This table has more than 95,000 clones, almost 95% appearing once. The chain is built from TRBV18 and TRBJ2-1; 8 bases fit TRBD2. This sequence originates from a human donor in good health. Sequenced input: CD4+ T cells from blood. The CDR3 nucleotides are TGTGCCAGCTCACTCAGCGGGAGCTCCTACAATGAGCAGTTCTTC. It yields the protein CASSLSGSSYNEQFF.